These T cell receptor beta chains were read from a single sample in a study of cytomegalovirus exposure and HLA in healthy donors. TCRdb keeps only in-frame clones here, not all; method: immunoSEQ multiplex PCR. The specimen's table records roughly 120,000 clones. The source material was PBMCs. These receptors originate from a man between 18 and 35 years old in good health and CMV-seronegative. CDR3s include the opening cysteine and the closing phenylalanine or tryptophan. A D gene is named only where the DNA matches it firmly.

v_gene: TRBV18
d_gene: .
j_gene: TRBJ2-7
CDR3nt: TGTGCCAGCTCACCCACGACTGATTCCTACGAGCAGTACTTC
CDR3aa: CASSPTTDSYEQYF

v_gene: TRBV20-1
d_gene: .
j_gene: TRBJ2-3
CDR3nt: TGCAGTGCTATCTTCACAGATACGCAGTATTTT
CDR3aa: CSAIFTDTQYF

v_gene: TRBV5-1
d_gene: .
j_gene: TRBJ2-3
CDR3nt: TGCGCCAGCAGCTTGGGGCCCCCCGAAAATACGCAGTATTTT
CDR3aa: CASSLGPPENTQYF

v_gene: TRBV9
d_gene: .
j_gene: TRBJ1-2
CDR3nt: TGTGCCAGCAGCGTAGGGACGGGGAGAGATGGCTACACCTTC
CDR3aa: CASSVGTGRDGYTF

v_gene: TRBV9
d_gene: TRBD2
j_gene: TRBJ2-7
CDR3nt: TGTGCCAGCAGCGGTACTAGCGGGAGGTTGGTTGAGCAGTACTTC
CDR3aa: CASSGTSGRLVEQYF

v_gene: TRBV5-4
d_gene: TRBD2
j_gene: TRBJ2-3
CDR3nt: TGTGCCAGCAGCTTGACTAGCGGGTCAGATACGCAGTATTTT
CDR3aa: CASSLTSGSDTQYF

v_gene: TRBV14
d_gene: TRBD1
j_gene: TRBJ2-6
CDR3nt: TGTGCCAGCAGCCAAGTCGGGCAGGGGGCGACTGGGGCCAACGTCCTGACTTTC
CDR3aa: CASSQVGQGATGANVLTF

v_gene: TRBV6-1
d_gene: .
j_gene: TRBJ2-7
CDR3nt: TGTGCCAGCAGTGAATGGGGGCACGAGCAGTACTTC
CDR3aa: CASSEWGHEQYF

v_gene: TRBV29-1
d_gene: .
j_gene: TRBJ1-3
CDR3nt: TGCAGCGCTGGCCGGGGAGGAAACACCATATATTTT
CDR3aa: CSAGRGGNTIYF

v_gene: TRBV2
d_gene: TRBD1
j_gene: TRBJ2-7
CDR3nt: TGTGCCAGCAGTCGGGAAGGGGACAGCTCCTACGAGCAGTACTTC
CDR3aa: CASSREGDSSYEQYF

v_gene: TRBV27
d_gene: TRBD1
j_gene: TRBJ2-1
CDR3nt: TGTGCCAGCAGTTTAGGGACAGGGAGTGAGCAGTTCTTC
CDR3aa: CASSLGTGSEQFF

v_gene: TRBV7-2
d_gene: .
j_gene: TRBJ1-2
CDR3nt: TGTGCCAGCAGCTTAGAGTGGAGGGCAGATGGCTACACCTTC
CDR3aa: CASSLEWRADGYTF

v_gene: TRBV11-1
d_gene: .
j_gene: TRBJ2-1
CDR3nt: TGTGCCAGCAGACCCGCCCGCCTAGCGCGCAATGAGCAGTTCTTC
CDR3aa: CASRPARLARNEQFF

v_gene: TRBV27
d_gene: TRBD2
j_gene: TRBJ2-7
CDR3nt: TGTGCCAGCCTCCCCTCAGGTTGGACTAGCGGACGCTACGAGCAGTACTTC
CDR3aa: CASLPSGWTSGRYEQYF

v_gene: TRBV5-1
d_gene: TRBD1
j_gene: TRBJ1-3
CDR3nt: TGCGCCAGCAGCAGGGGACAGGGGGTTTCTGGAAACACCATATATTTT
CDR3aa: CASSRGQGVSGNTIYF

v_gene: TRBV10-3
d_gene: TRBD1
j_gene: TRBJ1-2
CDR3nt: TGTGCCATCAAGAGGGACAGTAGCGGCTACACCTTC
CDR3aa: CAIKRDSSGYTF

v_gene: TRBV11-3
d_gene: TRBD1
j_gene: TRBJ2-7
CDR3nt: TGTGCCAGCAGCGCATACCCTCCGGAGACAGGGAGCTCCTACGAGCAGTACTTC
CDR3aa: CASSAYPPETGSSYEQYF

v_gene: TRBV11-2
d_gene: .
j_gene: TRBJ2-4
CDR3nt: TGTGCCAGCCGAGCGATTGGCAAAAACATTCAGTACTTC
CDR3aa: CASRAIGKNIQYF

v_gene: TRBV5-1
d_gene: .
j_gene: TRBJ2-3
CDR3nt: TGCGCCAGCAGCTTGGGGAGTTCGATAGATACGCAGTATTTT
CDR3aa: CASSLGSSIDTQYF

v_gene: TRBV18
d_gene: .
j_gene: TRBJ1-3
CDR3nt: TGTGCCAGCTCACCCTCCCGGGATCGCTCTGGAAACACCATATATTTT
CDR3aa: CASSPSRDRSGNTIYF

v_gene: TRBV18
d_gene: .
j_gene: TRBJ1-5
CDR3nt: TGTGCCAGCTCACCAGGAGCCCATAGCAATCAGCCCCAGCATTTT
CDR3aa: CASSPGAHSNQPQHF

v_gene: TRBV27
d_gene: TRBD1
j_gene: TRBJ2-1
CDR3nt: TGTGCCAGCAGTAAACAGGGGGCGGGCAATGAGCAGTTCTTC
CDR3aa: CASSKQGAGNEQFF

v_gene: TRBV7-9
d_gene: TRBD2
j_gene: TRBJ2-1
CDR3nt: TGTGCCATAGGACTAGCGGGGGCCAATGAGCAGTTCTTC
CDR3aa: CAIGLAGANEQFF

v_gene: TRBV27
d_gene: .
j_gene: TRBJ1-1
CDR3nt: TGTGCCAGCAGTCACAACAGGCTTCCGAACACTGAAGCTTTCTTT
CDR3aa: CASSHNRLPNTEAFF

v_gene: TRBV19
d_gene: TRBD1
j_gene: TRBJ1-2
CDR3nt: TGTGCCAGTAGTATGAGTAGAGGGGGCGCCTACTATGGCTACACCTTC
CDR3aa: CASSMSRGGAYYGYTF

v_gene: TRBV7-2
d_gene: .
j_gene: TRBJ1-1
CDR3nt: TGTGCCAGCAGCCAAGGTACAGGGCTGAACACTGAAGCTTTCTTT
CDR3aa: CASSQGTGLNTEAFF

v_gene: TRBV18
d_gene: TRBD1
j_gene: TRBJ2-1
CDR3nt: TGTGCCAGCTCACCACAGGGGGCTGTAAACAATGAGCAGTTCTTC
CDR3aa: CASSPQGAVNNEQFF

v_gene: TRBV30
d_gene: TRBD1
j_gene: TRBJ1-6
CDR3nt: TGTGCCTGGAGTGTCCCCTCAGGGGGGAATTCACCCCTCCACTTT
CDR3aa: CAWSVPSGGNSPLHF